The next 12 T cell receptor beta chains were all read from a single sample in a study of radiotherapy plus CTLA-4 blockade in lung cancer (dated by TCRdb to the late 2010s). The method was the immunoSEQ multiplex PCR assay. TCRdb took this table from immuneACCESS and kept in-frame rearrangements with V and J called. Such tables lack part of the clones; where checked against another copy, unresolved V genes explain under half of the gap, and the rest is unexplained. The sample table lists tens of thousands of clones, about 88% of them with a count of one. The ten biggest clones cover roughly 25% of the sample. The input for sequencing was peripheral blood, taken from a patient treated with radiotherapy plus ipilimumab. The receptors originated from a human donor with non-small cell lung cancer whose response to radiotherapy plus ipilimumab could not be evaluated.

CDR3 sequence: CASSQGGRGYNSPLHF. The CDR3 nucleotides read TGTGCCAGCAGCCAAGGAGGCAGGGGGTATAATTCACCCCTCCACTTT. J is TRBJ1-6 and V is TRBV4-2; the match to TRBD1 covers 7 bases. V shed 1 base, J shed 4 bases, and the junction held 4 bases outside the gene matches. Germline V gene sequence: CDR1 LGHNA, CDR2 YNFKEQ. This CDR3 spans 16 amino acids.

This sequence joins TRBV5-4 and TRBJ2-1; 9 positions agree with TRBD1. With 0 bases clipped from V and 8 bases from J, the junction kept 9 bases outside the gene matches. This CDR3 region has 16 residues. CDR1 is SGHNT, CDR2 YYREEE, per germline (reference sequence). The CDR3 loop is CASSLALGQGRDEQFF. The CDR3 DNA is TGTGCCAGCAGCTTGGCCTTGGGACAGGGACGCGATGAGCAGTTCTTC.

This sequence joins TRBV28 and TRBJ2-1; D is uncertain. This CDR3 contains 12 residues. The germline V gene encodes CDR1 MDHEN and CDR2 SYDVKM. Deletions cut 2 bases from V and 11 bases from J, with 10 bases between. In DNA, the CDR3 is TGTGCCAGCAGTTTAGAAGCGATACAGCAGTTCTTC. This encodes CASSLEAIQQFF. Drawing the rest from reference TRBV28 and TRBJ2-1, the complete variable domain is DVKVTQSSRYLVKRTGEKVFLECVQDMDHENMFWYRQDPGLGLRLIYFSYDVKMKEKGDIPEGYSVSREKKERFSLILESASTNQTSMYLCASSLEAIQQFFGPGTRLTVL.

The V and J genes are TRBV6-1 and TRBJ2-2; TRBD1 might be the D (5 bases). V gave up 6 bases and J gave up 4 bases, with 12 bases separating them. This CDR3 is built from 14 residues. Germline CDR1 MNHNS, CDR2 SASEGT. The CDR3 nucleotides read TGTGCCAGCAGCCAGGGTCAGGGCACCGGGGAGCTGTTTTTT. Encoded protein: CASSQGQGTGELFF.

The rearrangement joins TRBV7-2 to TRBJ2-3; no definite D call. Germline assignment: CDR1 SGHTA and CDR2 FQGNSA. There are 12 residues in the CDR3. V dropped 5 bases and J dropped 0 bases, with 3 bases sitting between them. CDR3 in amino acids: CASSPSTDTQYF. The CDR3 nucleotides read TGTGCCAGCAGCCCTAGCACAGATACGCAGTATTTT. Full variable domain (missing parts from reference TRBV7-2 and TRBJ2-3): GAGVSQSPSNKVTEKGKDVELRCDPISGHTALYWYRQSLGQGLEFLIYFQGNSAPDKSGLPSDRFSAERTGGSVSTLTIQRTQQEDSAVYLCASSPSTDTQYFGPGTRLTVL.

Written as DNA, the CDR3 is TGCGCCAGCCCCATTCGTCTTCAGGGGATTGAGTTCGTGAACGAGCAGTACTTC. Translating gives CASPIRLQGIEFVNEQYF. The chain joins TRBV10-1 to TRBJ2-7; TRBD1 is a possible D gene (6 bases). Deletions cut 8 bases from V and 5 bases from J, with 31 bases between. The CDR3 loop spans 18 amino acids. The germline V gene encodes CDR1 WNHNN and CDR2 SYGVQD (reference sequence).

The gene calls are TRBV7-8 and TRBJ2-2; 10 bases are a match to TRBD2. This CDR3 is 16 amino acids long. The V gene's germline CDR1 is SGHVS and CDR2 FQNEAQ. V trimming: 3 bases; J trimming: 6 bases; junction bases outside the gene matches: 7. Here the CDR3 reads CASSFSSGRFPGELFF. CDR3 DNA: TGTGCCAGCAGCTTTAGTAGCGGGAGGTTCCCCGGGGAGCTGTTTTTT.

The chain recombines TRBV4-3 with TRBJ2-7; perhaps TRBD2 as D (5 bases). V was trimmed by 0 bases and J by 6 bases, leaving 9 bases between them. The germline V gene has CDR1 LGHNA and CDR2 YSLEER. The length of the CDR3 is 13 residues. CDR3 sequence reads: CASSQDLGSEQYF. The CDR3, as DNA: TGCGCCAGCAGCCAAGACCTTGGGAGCGAGCAGTACTTC.

The chain uses TRBV11-3 and TRBJ2-3, with D maybe TRBD1 (5 bases). Germline CDR1 and CDR2: SGHNT and YENEEA. V was trimmed by 5 bases and J by 4 bases, leaving 7 bases between them. This CDR3 is built from 12 residues. The CDR3 DNA follows: TGTGCCAGCAGCATGACAGCAGATACGCAGTATTTT. The encoded protein is CASSMTADTQYF.

This sequence joins TRBV6-5 and TRBJ1-3; unclear D gene. The CDR3 loop spans 15 amino acids. Germline V gene lookup returns CDR1 MNHEY and CDR2 SVGAGI. Deletions cut 0 bases from V and 0 bases from J, with 6 bases between. The CDR3 sequence: CASSYSRLSGNTIYF. The CDR3 region has the DNA TGTGCCAGCAGTTACTCGAGACTCTCTGGAAACACCATATATTTT.

The chain is built from TRBV6-5 and TRBJ2-1, with 7 bases that match TRBD1. The CDR3 spans 15 residues. The ends lost 2 bases at V and 4 bases at J; junction bases unmatched: 5. Germline V CDR1 and CDR2: MNHEY, SVGAGI. CDR3 residues: CASSYDRAIYNEQFF. The CDR3, as DNA: TGTGCCAGCAGTTACGACAGGGCCATATACAATGAGCAGTTCTTC.

This chain joins TRBV28 and TRBJ1-4, with a weak D call TRBD1 (6 bases). This CDR3 region has 16 residues. The V end lost 5 bases, the J end lost 0 bases, and 13 bases lay between the germline ends. The germline V gene encodes CDR1 MDHEN and CDR2 SYDVKM. The CDR3 sequence is CASSDPGTTTNEKLFF. DNA for the CDR3: TGTGCCAGCAGTGACCCCGGGACAACAACTAATGAAAAACTGTTTTTT.